This T cell receptor beta chain came from a study of identical twins. Each cDNA held unique molecular identifiers, and template switching gave it a universal primer site. TCRdb re-called the 5' RACE reads through MiXCR, storing one row per CDR3 protein. The sample holds around 250,000 distinct CDR3 sequences, 5.5% to 7% seen once. Study-wide results and caveats: The analysis was cross-sectional rather than longitudinal within donors. Potential partial confounding of zero-insertion analyses by invariant MAIT and iNKT cells was noted. Whereas memory repertoires showed no such difference, abundant cord blood beta clonotypes carried fewer insertions.

The CDR3 is made up of 16 amino acids. The germline CDR1 and CDR2 sequences are SGHTA and FQGNSA. With V trimmed by 0 bases and J by 10 bases, 9 bases remained unmatched. In its sample, this clonotype was seen many times. Its antigen remains unknown. This same sample was also taken into another study, of yellow fever vaccine responses in identical twins.

The receptor comes from a woman aged 18-29 years in good health. Sequences were obtained from memory (CD45RO+) T cells sorted from blood. This rearrangement joins TRBV7-2 to TRBJ2-3; 11 bases are a match to TRBD2. CDR3 DNA: TGTGCCAGCAGCTTAGCGGGATTAGCGGGGGGGCTTGCGCAGTATTTT. It encodes CASSLAGLAGGLAQYF.